The text below deals with one TCR beta chain. The antigen is unknown. The sample has other DNA sequences that encode this CDR3 too. The repertoire was sequenced with immunoSEQ multiplex PCR; TCRdb's copy has only in-frame clones and lacks some. The sample lists 50,000 or so clones, roughly four fifths occurring once. The data were taken from a study of T cells in localized non-small cell lung cancer. Study-level findings and limits: Heterogeneity remains possible, as sequencing covered one tumor region only. A median roughly 50 of the top 100 tumor clones appeared in adjacent lung. The study found T cell clonality highest in uninvolved adjacent lung, above tumor.

The germline V and J ends were trimmed by 3 bases and 4 bases, with 12 bases remaining between them. Germline V gives CDR1 LNHDA, CDR2 SQIVND (reference sequence). The CDR3 sequence is 14 residues long. The material sequenced was peripheral blood, taken before any cancer treatment. The clonotype originates from a female donor at least 60 years old with stage II squamous cell lung carcinoma. The chain links TRBV19 to TRBJ1-2, with D uncertain. The CDR3 DNA reads as TGTGCCAGTAGTATCGCTGAGGGTGGCTATGGCTACACCTTC. Translation gives CASSIAEGGYGYTF.